These T cell receptor beta chains were read from a single sample in a study of blood T cell repertoires in COVID-19. Clones were sequenced by immunoSEQ multiplex PCR, and TCRdb holds only the in-frame ones, with some missing. This sample has hundreds of thousands of clones, with around 87% found just once. The sample consisted of peripheral blood. These receptor sequences come from a man in his sixties or seventies with acute or convalescent COVID-19. CDR3s include the opening cysteine and the closing phenylalanine or tryptophan.

TRBV10-3,CAMGSSDNEQFF
TRBV5-1,CASSYSGAHPASTDTQYF
TRBV7-8,CASSPEHF
TRBV5-5,CASSLAAAGIYEQYF
TRBV11-1,CASSPGQSYGYTF
TRBV21-1,CASSKVQGPNSNQPQHF
TRBV12-3/TRBV12-4,CASRSTGTLGYTF
TRBV5-1,CATNSGGATDTQYF
TRBV24-1,CATSDPSGAGQPQHF
TRBV7-6,CASSNPGTDSYEQYF
TRBV23-1,CASSRDYSGSPSPSTDTQYF
TRBV4-3,CASSQGAGSWGDEQFF
TRBV4-1,CASSQPTRDYNEQFF
TRBV23-1,CASSQTRPGTGYYNEQFF
TRBV4-2,CASASGLTDTQYF
TRBV5-5,CASSLVFGFDEQYF
TRBV4-1,CASSPVLGTYEQYF
TRBV19,CASSPGLVGLAKNIQYF
TRBV28,CASTGGGQGRTNEKLFF
TRBV24-1,CATRDSRRGFRTDTQYF
TRBV19,CASSLTTVSSYNEQFF
TRBV19,CASTLGGGLAKNIQYF
TRBV25-1,CASQRSSYNSPLHF
TRBV5-1,CASSLGPGQGIAQYF
TRBV19,CASSRGQGNDQPQHF
TRBV27,CASSPLASGNTDTQYF
TRBV7-3,CASSLLAGPSYEQYF
TRBV28,CASSLWGSGSRGEQFF
TRBV6-2/TRBV6-3,CASSTRGWDDEAFF
TRBV19,CASSTRDREPEAFF
TRBV28,CASSFARGRADTQYF
TRBV6-5,CASSYQGTGANVLTF
TRBV29-1,CSVGELSAMNTEAFF
TRBV6-6,CASRGQGRPYNEQFF
TRBV11-2,CASSSGHGYTF
TRBV5-1,CASSEQGPLPSGEQYF
TRBV6-6,CASRYGGNQPQHF
TRBV7-2,CASSLQALGAYNEQFF
TRBV7-9,CASTPFNTGELFF
TRBV11-3,CASSLESGSAYEQYF
TRBV7-9,CASSFGTGQGKGDTF
TRBV5-1,CASSLGTSAYNEQFF
TRBV25-1,CASSALTVTGELFF
TRBV7-2,CASSSGRGTTKQYF
TRBV7-2,CASSSGFRNEQFF
TRBV4-1,CASGQAGAGTEAFF
TRBV9,CASSVTGGAGNTIYF
TRBV5-1,CASSLAPGNTEAFF
TRBV5-1,CASSLGLGGNEQFF
TRBV12-3/TRBV12-4,CASSPFSGNTIYF
TRBV5-1,CASSLSSISEAFF
TRBV7-6,CASSYTAGTDTQYF
TRBV29-1,CSVVGATNGETQYF